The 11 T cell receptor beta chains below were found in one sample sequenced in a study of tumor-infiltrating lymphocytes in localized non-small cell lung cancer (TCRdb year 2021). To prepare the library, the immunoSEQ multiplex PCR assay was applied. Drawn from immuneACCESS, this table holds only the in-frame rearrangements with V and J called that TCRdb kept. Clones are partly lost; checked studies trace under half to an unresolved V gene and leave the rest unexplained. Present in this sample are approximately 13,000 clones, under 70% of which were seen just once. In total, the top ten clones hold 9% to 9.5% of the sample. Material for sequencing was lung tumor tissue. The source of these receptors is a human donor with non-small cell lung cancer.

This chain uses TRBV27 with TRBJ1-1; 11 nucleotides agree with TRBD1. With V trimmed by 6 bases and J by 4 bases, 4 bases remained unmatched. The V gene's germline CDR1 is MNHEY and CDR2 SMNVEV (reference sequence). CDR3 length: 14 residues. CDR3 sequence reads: CASSHGQGATEAFF. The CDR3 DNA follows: TGTGCCAGCAGCCATGGACAGGGGGCCACTGAAGCTTTCTTT.

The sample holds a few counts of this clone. Written as DNA, the CDR3 is TGTGCCAGCAGCTTGGCGCCAGGGAAAGGAAACACCATATATTTT. It is translated as CASSLAPGKGNTIYF. The chain joins TRBV5-5 to TRBJ1-3; D perhaps matches TRBD1 (5 bases). CDR3 length: 15 amino acids. Germline V lookup: CDR1 SGHKS, CDR2 YYEKEE (reference sequence). Deletions cut 0 bases from V and 4 bases from J, with 11 bases between.

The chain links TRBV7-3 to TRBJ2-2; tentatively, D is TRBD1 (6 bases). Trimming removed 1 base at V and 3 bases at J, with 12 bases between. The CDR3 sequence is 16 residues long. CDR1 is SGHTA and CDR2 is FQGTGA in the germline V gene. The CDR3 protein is CASSLNGPGDTGELFF. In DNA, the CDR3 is TGTGCCAGCAGCTTAAATGGGCCAGGGGACACCGGGGAGCTGTTTTTT.

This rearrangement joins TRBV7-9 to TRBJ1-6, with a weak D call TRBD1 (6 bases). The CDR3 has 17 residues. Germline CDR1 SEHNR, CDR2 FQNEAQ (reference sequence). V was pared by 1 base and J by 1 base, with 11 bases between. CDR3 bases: TGTGCCAGCAGCTTAGAGGGGGGCGGATCCTATAATTCACCCCTCCACTTT. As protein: CASSLEGGGSYNSPLHF.

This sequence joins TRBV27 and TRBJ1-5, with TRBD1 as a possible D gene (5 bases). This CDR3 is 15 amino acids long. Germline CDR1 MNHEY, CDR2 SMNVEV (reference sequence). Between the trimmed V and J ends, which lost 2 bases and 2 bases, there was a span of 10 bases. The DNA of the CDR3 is TGTGCCAGCAGTTTAATGGTGGGGGGCAATCAGCCCCAGCATTTT. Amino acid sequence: CASSLMVGGNQPQHF.

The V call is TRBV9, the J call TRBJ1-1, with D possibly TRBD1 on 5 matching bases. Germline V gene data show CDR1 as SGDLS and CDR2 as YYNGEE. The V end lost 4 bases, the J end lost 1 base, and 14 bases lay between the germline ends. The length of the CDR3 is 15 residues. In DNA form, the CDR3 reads TGTGCCAGCAGCCCTCGTCCGGGGCCGAACACTGAAGCTTTCTTT. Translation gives CASSPRPGPNTEAFF.

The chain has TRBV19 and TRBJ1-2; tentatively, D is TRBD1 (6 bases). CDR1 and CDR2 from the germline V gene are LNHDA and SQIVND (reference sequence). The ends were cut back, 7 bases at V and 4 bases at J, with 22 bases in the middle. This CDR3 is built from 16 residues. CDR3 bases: TGTGCCAGTACCCCTAGGGGGTCCGGAAGCCCCTATGGCTACACCTTC. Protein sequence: CASTPRGSGSPYGYTF.

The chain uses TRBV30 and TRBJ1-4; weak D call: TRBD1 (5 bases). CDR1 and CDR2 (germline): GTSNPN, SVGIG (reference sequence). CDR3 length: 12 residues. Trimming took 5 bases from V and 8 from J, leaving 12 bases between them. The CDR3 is CAWGATSEKLFF. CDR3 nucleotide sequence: TGTGCCTGGGGGGCTACCTCCGAAAAACTGTTTTTT.

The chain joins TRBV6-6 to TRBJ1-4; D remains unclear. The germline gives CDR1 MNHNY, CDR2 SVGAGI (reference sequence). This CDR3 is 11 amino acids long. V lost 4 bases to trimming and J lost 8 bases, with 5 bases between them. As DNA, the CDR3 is TGTGCCAGCAGTTTCGAAGAAAAACTGTTTTTT. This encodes CASSFEEKLFF.

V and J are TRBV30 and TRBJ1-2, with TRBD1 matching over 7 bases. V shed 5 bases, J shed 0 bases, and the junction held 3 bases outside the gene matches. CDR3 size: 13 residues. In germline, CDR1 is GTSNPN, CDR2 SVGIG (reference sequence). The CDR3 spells CAWDRETNYGYTF. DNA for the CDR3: TGTGCCTGGGACAGGGAAACTAACTATGGCTACACCTTC. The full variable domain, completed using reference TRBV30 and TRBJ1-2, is SQTIHQWPATLVQPVGSPLSLECTVEGTSNPNLYWYRQAAGRGLQLLFYSVGIGQISSEVPQNLSASRPQDRQFILSSKKLLLSDSGFYLCAWDRETNYGYTFGSGTRLTVV.

The CDR3: CASRSGTEYNEQFF. In DNA, the CDR3 is TGTGCCAGCAGGTCCGGGACGGAATACAATGAGCAGTTCTTC. The chain employs TRBV27 and TRBJ2-1; D is perhaps TRBD1 or TRBD2 (5 bases each). Between the trimmed V and J ends, which lost 6 bases and 4 bases, there was a span of 13 bases. The CDR3 spans 14 residues. CDR1 is MNHEY and CDR2 is SMNVEV in the germline V gene (reference sequence).